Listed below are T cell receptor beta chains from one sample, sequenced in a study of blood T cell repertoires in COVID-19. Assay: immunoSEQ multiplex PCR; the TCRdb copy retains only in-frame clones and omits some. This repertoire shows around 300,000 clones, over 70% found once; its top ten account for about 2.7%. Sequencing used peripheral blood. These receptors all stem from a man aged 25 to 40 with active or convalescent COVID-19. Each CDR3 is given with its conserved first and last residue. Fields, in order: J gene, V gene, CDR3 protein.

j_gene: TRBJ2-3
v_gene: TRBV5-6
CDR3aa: CASSPGTGGPDTQYF

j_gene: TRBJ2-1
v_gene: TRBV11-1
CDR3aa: CASGTASYNEQFF

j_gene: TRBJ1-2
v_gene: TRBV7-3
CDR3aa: CASSYTGGDGYTF

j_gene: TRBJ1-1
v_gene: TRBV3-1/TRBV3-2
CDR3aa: CASSLRLVLNTEAFF

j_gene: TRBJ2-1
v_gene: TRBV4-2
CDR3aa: CASSRPGLTYNEQFF

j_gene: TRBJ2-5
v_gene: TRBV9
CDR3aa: CASSHSAGGETQYF

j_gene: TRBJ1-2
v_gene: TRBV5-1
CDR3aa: CASSLKGTAQYGYTF

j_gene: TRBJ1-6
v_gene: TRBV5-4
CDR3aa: CASSLDTGEANNSPLHF

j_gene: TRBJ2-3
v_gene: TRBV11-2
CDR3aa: CASSLRGGRLDTQYF

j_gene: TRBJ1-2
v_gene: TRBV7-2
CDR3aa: CASSLSRDRGVTIGGYTF

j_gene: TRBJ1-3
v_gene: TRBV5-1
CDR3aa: CASSSGQGNTIYF

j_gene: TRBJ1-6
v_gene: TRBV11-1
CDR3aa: CASSRDRGRPLHF

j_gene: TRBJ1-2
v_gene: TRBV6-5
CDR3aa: CASSYSQGASGYTF

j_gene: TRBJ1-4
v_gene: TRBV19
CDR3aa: CASSLTGEKLFF

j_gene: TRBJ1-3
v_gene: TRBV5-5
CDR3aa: CASSITDRQPGNTIYF

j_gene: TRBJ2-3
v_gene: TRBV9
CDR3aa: CASSSGMADTQYF

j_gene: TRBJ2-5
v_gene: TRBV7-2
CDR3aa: CASSWKGEGETQYF

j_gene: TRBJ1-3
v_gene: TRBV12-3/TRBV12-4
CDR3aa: CASSLGQRNTIYF

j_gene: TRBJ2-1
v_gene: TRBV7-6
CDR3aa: CASSYSLAGRDEQFF

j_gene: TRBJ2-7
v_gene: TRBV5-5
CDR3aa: CASTPIGVAGYEQYF

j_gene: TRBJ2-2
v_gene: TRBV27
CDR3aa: CASSLYSGSAGELFF

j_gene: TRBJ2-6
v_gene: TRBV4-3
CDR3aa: CASSQDEGAGANVLTF

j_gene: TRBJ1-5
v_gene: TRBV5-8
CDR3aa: CASSLGRPSNQPQHF

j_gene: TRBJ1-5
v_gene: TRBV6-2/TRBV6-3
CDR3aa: CASSSRTGGNQPQHF

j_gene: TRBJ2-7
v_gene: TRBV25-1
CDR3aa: CASSEYGEQYF

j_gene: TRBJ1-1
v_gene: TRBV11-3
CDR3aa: CASSLTGVSNTEAFF

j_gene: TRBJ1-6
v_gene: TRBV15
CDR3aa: CATSRDLAGWSSPLHF

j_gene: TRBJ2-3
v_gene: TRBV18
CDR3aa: CASSPRASGPGRNTQYF

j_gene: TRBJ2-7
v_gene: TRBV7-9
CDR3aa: CASSSLDSREQYF

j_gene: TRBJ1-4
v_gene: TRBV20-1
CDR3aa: CSASSNSNEKLFF

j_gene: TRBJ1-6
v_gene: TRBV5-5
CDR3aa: CASSLGAGANNSPLHF

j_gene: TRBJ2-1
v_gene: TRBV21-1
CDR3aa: CASSTRDRAYDEQFF

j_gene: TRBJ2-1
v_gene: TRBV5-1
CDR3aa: CASSLGRPSSYNEQFF

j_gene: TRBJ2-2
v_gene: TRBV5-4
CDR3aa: CASSFTSGNVGELFF

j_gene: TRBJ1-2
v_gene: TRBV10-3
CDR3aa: CAISARTFELGTF

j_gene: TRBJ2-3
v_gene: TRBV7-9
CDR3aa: CASSLGTPAYF

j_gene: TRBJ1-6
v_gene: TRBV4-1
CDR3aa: CASSPQGRANSPLHF

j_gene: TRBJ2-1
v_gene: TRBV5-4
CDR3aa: CASSSSGQGDEQFF

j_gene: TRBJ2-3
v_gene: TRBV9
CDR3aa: CASSKGTSADTQYF

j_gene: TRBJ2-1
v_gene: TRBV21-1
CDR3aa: CASSSPKREIYNEQFF

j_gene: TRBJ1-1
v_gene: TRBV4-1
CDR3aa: CASRQNTEAFF

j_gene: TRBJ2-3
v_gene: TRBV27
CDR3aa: CASSLLAGSADTQYF

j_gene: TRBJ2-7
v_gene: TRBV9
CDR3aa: CASSVGVAGREQYF

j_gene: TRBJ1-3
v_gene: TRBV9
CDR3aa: CASSPGSGGNTIYF

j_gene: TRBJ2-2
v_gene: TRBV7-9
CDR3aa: CASRISGELFF

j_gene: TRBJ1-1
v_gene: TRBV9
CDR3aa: CASSAGQVNTEAFF

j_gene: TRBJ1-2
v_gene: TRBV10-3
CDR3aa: CAISGLGAGEVYTF

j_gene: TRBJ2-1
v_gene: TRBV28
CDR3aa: CASSSGTWYNEQFF

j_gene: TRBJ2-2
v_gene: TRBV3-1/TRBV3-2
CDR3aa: CASTPSGRAIRGFLPPAGELFF

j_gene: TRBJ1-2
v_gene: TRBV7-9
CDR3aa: CASSFDSGAHGYTF

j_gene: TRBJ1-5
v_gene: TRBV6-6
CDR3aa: CASSYSAGNQPQHF

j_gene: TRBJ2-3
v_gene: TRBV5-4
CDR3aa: CASSSLTSLSSDTQYF

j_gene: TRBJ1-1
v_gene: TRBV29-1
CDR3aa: CSLNRVPNTEAFF

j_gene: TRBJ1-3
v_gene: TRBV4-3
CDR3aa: CASSRAGAGNTIYF

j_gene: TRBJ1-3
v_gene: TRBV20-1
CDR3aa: CSASHSGNTIYF

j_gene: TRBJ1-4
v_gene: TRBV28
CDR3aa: CASGGREKLFF

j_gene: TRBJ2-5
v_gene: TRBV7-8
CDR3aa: CASSQTGQETQYF

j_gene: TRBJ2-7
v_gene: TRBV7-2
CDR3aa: CASSSRQGGGEQYF

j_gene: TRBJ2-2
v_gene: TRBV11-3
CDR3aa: CASSSTYWDRENTGELFF